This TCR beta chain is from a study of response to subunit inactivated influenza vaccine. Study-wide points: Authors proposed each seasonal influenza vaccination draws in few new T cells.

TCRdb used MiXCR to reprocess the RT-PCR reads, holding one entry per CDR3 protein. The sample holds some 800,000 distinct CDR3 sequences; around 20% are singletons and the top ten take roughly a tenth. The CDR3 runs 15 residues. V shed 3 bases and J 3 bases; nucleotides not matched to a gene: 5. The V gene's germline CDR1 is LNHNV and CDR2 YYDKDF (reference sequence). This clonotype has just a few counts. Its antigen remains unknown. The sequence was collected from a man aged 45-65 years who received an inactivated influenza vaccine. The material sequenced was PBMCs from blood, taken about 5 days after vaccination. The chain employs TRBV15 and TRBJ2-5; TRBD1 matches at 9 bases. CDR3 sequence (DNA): TGTGCCACCAGCAGCGGTTGGACAGGGGAAGAGACCCAGTACTTC. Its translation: CATSSGWTGEETQYF.